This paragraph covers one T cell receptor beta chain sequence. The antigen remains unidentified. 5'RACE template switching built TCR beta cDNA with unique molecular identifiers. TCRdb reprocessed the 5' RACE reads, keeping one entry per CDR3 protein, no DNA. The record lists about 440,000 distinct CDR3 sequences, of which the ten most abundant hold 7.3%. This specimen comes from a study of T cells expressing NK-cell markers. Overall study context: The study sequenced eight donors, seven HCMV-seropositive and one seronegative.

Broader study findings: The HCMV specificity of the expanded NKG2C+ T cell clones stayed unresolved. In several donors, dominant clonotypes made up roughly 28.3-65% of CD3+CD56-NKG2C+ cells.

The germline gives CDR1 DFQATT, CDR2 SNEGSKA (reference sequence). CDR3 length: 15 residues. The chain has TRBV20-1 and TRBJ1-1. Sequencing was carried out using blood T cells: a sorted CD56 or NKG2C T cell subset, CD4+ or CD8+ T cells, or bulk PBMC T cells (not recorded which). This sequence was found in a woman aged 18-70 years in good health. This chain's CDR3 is CSARVMVSMNTEAFF.